A single sample is the source of the 21 T cell receptor beta chains below, sequenced in a study of shared clonotypes between healthy human individuals (dated by TCRdb to 2020 to 2022). Receptor amplification or capture employed the immunoSEQ multiplex PCR assay. TCRdb holds this immuneACCESS table with in-frame rearrangements only. Some clones are missing; in checked studies, unresolved V genes explain under half, and the rest has no known cause. Counted in this sample were 560,000 or so clones; approximately 96% of them appeared once. 0.11% of the sample is taken by the ten largest. CD8 naive samples consisted of CD45RO-negative cells that were positively selected for CCR7, yielding a CD45RA+CCR7+ population without TemRA cells. Sequenced: naive CD8+ T cells sorted from blood. The meaning of the sample's cell subset or site label: CD45RA+CCR7+. The receptors stem from a woman in her twenties or thirties in good health.

This chain joins TRBV27 and TRBJ2-7; no reliable D call. Trimming removed 6 bases at V and 1 base at J, with 13 bases between. The CDR3 sequence is 14 residues long. Germline CDR1 reads MNHEY; CDR2 reads SMNVEV (reference sequence). Here the CDR3 DNA reads TGTGCCAGCAGCCCGTGGCAGGAATCCTACGAGCAGTACTTC. Translated, it gives CASSPWQESYEQYF.

The rearrangement joins TRBV6-6 to TRBJ2-1; 13 nucleotides align to TRBD2. The CDR3 extends over 16 amino acids. Germline trimming cut 8 bases from V and 5 bases from J; bases unmatched to any gene: 9. Germline V CDR1 and CDR2: MNHNY, SVGAGI (reference sequence). The CDR3 region is CASGPTSGRIDNEQFF. The CDR3 nucleotides read TGTGCCAGCGGCCCGACTAGCGGGAGGATCGACAATGAGCAGTTCTTC.

The chain joins TRBV27 to TRBJ1-2, with TRBD1 identical over 10 bases. This CDR3 has 12 amino acids. Germline V gene lookup returns CDR1 MNHEY and CDR2 SMNVEV (reference sequence). Losses at the gene ends were 5 bases for V and 10 bases for J; bases not matched to a gene: 4. The CDR3: CASSPGTGDYTF. Written as DNA, the CDR3 is TGTGCCAGCAGTCCGGGGACAGGGGACTACACCTTC.

This chain links TRBV9 with TRBJ2-1; maybe TRBD1 (5 bases). In germline, CDR1 is SGDLS, CDR2 YYNGEE. This CDR3 region has 15 residues. V dropped 0 bases and J dropped 6 bases, with 13 bases sitting between them. CDR3 region: CASSVAQGQGNEQFF. DNA for the CDR3: TGTGCCAGCAGCGTAGCTCAAGGCCAGGGCAATGAGCAGTTCTTC.

V gene TRBV19 combines with J gene TRBJ2-1, with TRBD2 matching 10 bases. Germline V gene data show CDR1 as LNHDA and CDR2 as SQIVND (reference sequence). Germline trimming cut 8 bases from V and 8 bases from J; bases unmatched to any gene: 6. The CDR3 is 13 residues long. The CDR3 nucleotides read TGTGCCAGTCTATCCGGGACTAGCGATGAGCAGTTCTTC. Amino acids: CASLSGTSDEQFF. The full variable domain, in which reference TRBV19 and TRBJ2-1 provide the parts outside the CDR3, is DGGITQSPKYLFRKEGQNVTLSCEQNLNHDAMYWYRQDPGQGLRLIYYSQIVNDFQKGDIAEGYSVSREKKESFPLTVTSAQKNPTAFYLCASLSGTSDEQFFGPGTRLTVL.

The chain is built from TRBV7-6 and TRBJ2-7; no clear D gene. V lost 4 bases to trimming and J lost 3 bases, with 10 bases between them. The CDR3 runs to 13 residues. In germline, CDR1 is SGHVS, CDR2 FNYEAQ. The CDR3 region is CASSSASRYEQYF. CDR3 bases: TGTGCCAGCAGCTCCGCATCTCGCTACGAGCAGTACTTC.

This chain joins TRBV28 and TRBJ2-1, with D tentatively TRBD1 (6 bases). Germline V CDR1 and CDR2: MDHEN, SYDVKM. This CDR3 comprises 16 residues. The V and J ends lost 8 bases and 0 bases respectively, with 17 bases between them. The CDR3 sequence: CASGLSWGLSYNEQFF. The CDR3 DNA is TGTGCCAGCGGCTTGTCGTGGGGGCTCTCCTACAATGAGCAGTTCTTC.

As regards this clone: Other DNA sequences in the sample encode the same CDR3. The chain has TRBV5-4 and TRBJ1-4, with TRBD1 as a possible D gene (5 bases). The V end was cut by 0 bases, the J end by 7 bases, with 7 bases between. The CDR3 runs to 13 residues. CDR1 is SGHNT, CDR2 YYREEE, per germline (reference sequence). The CDR3 nucleotides read TGTGCCAGCAGCTTGGAGACAGCTGAAAAACTGTTTTTT. This sequence encodes CASSLETAEKLFF.

This chain connects TRBV28 to TRBJ1-5, with D unclear. In germline, CDR1 is MDHEN, CDR2 SYDVKM. The CDR3 totals 13 residues. V was clipped by 0 bases and J by 5 bases, with 5 bases between them. CDR3 nucleotides: TGTGCCAGCAGTTTATGGCGGGATCAGCCCCAGCATTTT. Translating gives CASSLWRDQPQHF.

The V call is TRBV7-8, the J call TRBJ2-7; D is possibly TRBD1 or TRBD2 (5 bases each). Looked up from germline, CDR1 is SGHVS and CDR2 is FQNEAQ. The CDR3 runs to 17 residues. The V and J ends lost 1 base and 3 bases respectively, with 19 bases between them. The CDR3, as DNA: TGTGCCAGCAGCTTAGTGACGAGGGGCTACCTTCACTACGAGCAGTACTTC. It is translated as CASSLVTRGYLHYEQYF.

The V and J genes are TRBV27 and TRBJ2-3, with D maybe TRBD1 (6 bases). The CDR3 extends over 15 amino acids. The germline gives CDR1 MNHEY, CDR2 SMNVEV (reference sequence). The germline V and J ends were trimmed by 4 bases and 5 bases, with 16 bases remaining between them. CDR3 sequence: CASSWTVGARDTQYF. CDR3 in DNA: TGTGCCAGCAGTTGGACAGTTGGGGCCAGAGATACGCAGTATTTT.

CDR3 sequence reads: CASSSSETGQIYEQYF. DNA for the CDR3: TGTGCCAGCAGCTCCTCAGAAACGGGACAGATTTACGAGCAGTACTTC. The chain uses TRBV13 and TRBJ2-7, with TRBD1 matching over 7 bases. Germline V CDR1 and CDR2: PRHDT, FYEKMQ (reference sequence). The CDR3 consists of 16 residues. V trimming: 4 bases; J trimming: 4 bases; junction bases outside the gene matches: 13.

The chain employs TRBV9 and TRBJ2-3; 12 bases match TRBD2. The CDR3 is 16 residues long. Germline trimming cut 4 bases from V and 6 bases from J; bases unmatched to any gene: 9. Per germline, CDR1 SGDLS and CDR2 YYNGEE. CDR3 sequence reads: CASSTPTSGRTDTQYF. The CDR3 nucleotides read TGTGCCAGCAGCACCCCGACTAGCGGGAGAACGGATACGCAGTATTTT.

V is TRBV5-1 and J is TRBJ2-7, with TRBD1 matching over 9 bases. The germline V gene encodes CDR1 SGHRS and CDR2 YFSETQ. The CDR3 loop spans 14 amino acids. J was trimmed by 3 bases and V by 4 bases; bases with no gene match: 5. The CDR3 bases are TGCGCCAGCAGCACACAGGGGGCCTTCTACGAGCAGTACTTC. Its protein is CASSTQGAFYEQYF.

This sequence joins TRBV25-1 and TRBJ1-1; D remains unclear. V lost 4 bases, J lost 7 bases, and 7 bases lay in between. The germline CDR1 and CDR2 sequences are MGHDK and SYGVNS. This CDR3 spans 11 amino acids. CDR3 amino acids: CASSGHLEAFF. The CDR3 nucleotides are TGTGCCAGCAGTGGGCATCTTGAAGCTTTCTTT.

The chain couples TRBV2 to TRBJ2-2, with 10 bases lining up with TRBD2. Germline CDR1 reads SNHLY; CDR2 reads FYNNEI. Trimming at V came to 1 base and at J to 7 bases, leaving 6 bases not matched to a gene. This CDR3 spans 16 amino acids. In DNA, the CDR3 is TGTGCCAGCAGTGAAGGTCTAGCGGGAGCGTTCGGGGAGCTGTTTTTT. Its translation is CASSEGLAGAFGELFF.

The sample holds one count of this clone. The V call is TRBV27, the J call TRBJ2-1; D may be TRBD1 (6 bases). Trimming shortened V by 4 bases and J by 5 bases, and 15 bases separated the two germline ends. The CDR3 extends over 15 amino acids. Looked up from germline, CDR1 is MNHEY and CDR2 is SMNVEV (reference sequence). The CDR3 coding sequence is TGTGCCAGCAGTTCAGGGGTGAGACCCCACAATGAGCAGTTCTTC. Its translation: CASSSGVRPHNEQFF.

CDR3 nucleotides: TGTGCCAGCAGCTTGGCAGGTTCTGGTGGGACCCAGTACTTC. Protein product: CASSLAGSGGTQYF. J is TRBJ2-5 and V is TRBV5-4; D call uncertain. Per the germline V gene, CDR1 is SGHNT and CDR2 is YYREEE (reference sequence). V was clipped by 0 bases and J by 7 bases, with 13 bases between them. The length of the CDR3 is 14 residues.

This chain uses TRBV27 with TRBJ2-3, with 7 bases lining up with TRBD2. Germline V lookup: CDR1 MNHEY, CDR2 SMNVEV (reference sequence). Losses at the gene ends were 8 bases for V and 8 bases for J; bases not matched to a gene: 4. The CDR3 has 11 amino acids. CDR3 sequence (DNA): TGTGCCAGCCTGGGCGGGGGTACGCAGTATTTT. Its translation is CASLGGGTQYF.

This sequence joins TRBV13 and TRBJ2-1; 7 bases agree with TRBD1. The CDR3 spans 15 residues. The V gene end was trimmed by 5 bases and the J gene end by 6 bases; junction bases not matched to a gene: 10. Germline V lookup: CDR1 PRHDT, CDR2 FYEKMQ (reference sequence). CDR3 DNA: TGTGCCAGCAGCCCGCCCGGACAGGTTCCCAATGAGCAGTTCTTC. Protein sequence: CASSPPGQVPNEQFF. Together with reference TRBV13 and TRBJ2-1, the CDR3 gives the full variable domain: AAGVIQSPRHLIKEKRETATLKCYPIPRHDTVYWYQQGPGQDPQFLISFYEKMQSDKGSIPDRFSAQQFSDYHSELNMSSLELGDSALYFCASSPPGQVPNEQFFGPGTRLTVL.

CDR3 in DNA: TGTGCCAGCAGCTTAGCTTCTCCTTCCTACAATGAGCAGTTCTTC. Translated: CASSLASPSYNEQFF. J is TRBJ2-1 and V is TRBV7-9; D remains unclear. The CDR3 runs 15 residues. Trimming took off 0 bases at V and 1 base at J, with 7 bases between the two ends. Per the germline V gene, CDR1 is SEHNR and CDR2 is FQNEAQ (reference sequence).